These 31 T cell receptor beta chains came from one sample sequenced in a study of beta chain features in type 1 diabetes. Study-level points and caveats: TCRB CDR3s from Type 1 diabetes patients were moderately but significantly shorter in all four CD4+ subsets.

The study reverse transcribed the entire isolated RNA, so it sequenced expressed TCRB transcripts. Assay: immunoSEQ multiplex PCR; the TCRdb copy retains only in-frame clones and omits some. The repertoire includes about 160,000 clones, almost 65% of them detected once, and 0.08% to 0.095% sits in the top ten. Which antigens these TCRs recognize remains unknown. The sample comprised naive CD4+ T cells from blood. Receptor source: a man in his thirties or forties with type 1 diabetes.

This chain connects TRBV28 to TRBJ2-7, with D unclear. V lost 6 bases and J 2 bases, leaving 11 bases between the germline ends. Germline values: CDR1 MDHEN, CDR2 SYDVKM. The CDR3 runs 13 residues. CDR3 loop: CASSPPPTYEQYF. CDR3 bases: TGTGCCAGCAGCCCACCTCCTACCTACGAGCAGTACTTC.

This chain uses TRBV12-5 with TRBJ1-4; D gene ambiguous. The V end was cut by 1 base, the J end by 7 bases, with 4 bases between. This CDR3 contains 12 residues. The germline V gene encodes CDR1 LGHNT and CDR2 FRNRAP. The CDR3: CASGLEVEKLFF. As DNA, the CDR3 is TGTGCTAGTGGTTTGGAGGTTGAAAAACTGTTTTTT. The full variable domain, with the rest looked up from reference TRBV12-5 and TRBJ1-4, is DARVTQTPRHKVTEMGQEVTMRCQPILGHNTVFWYRQTMMQGLELLAYFRNRAPLDDSGMPKDRFSAEMPDATLATLKIQPSEPRDSAVYFCASGLEVEKLFFGSGTQLSVL.

The CDR3 DNA reads as TGTGCCTGGAGTAAAGGGTACTATGGCTACACCTTC. Its protein product is CAWSKGYYGYTF. J is TRBJ1-2 and V is TRBV30; no firm D call. Germline lookup yields CDR1 GTSNPN and CDR2 SVGIG (reference sequence). This CDR3 region has 12 residues. With 2 bases removed from V and 3 bases from J, the gap between germline ends came to 7 bases. The complete variable domain, with remaining parts taken from reference TRBV30 and TRBJ1-2, reads SQTIHQWPATLVQPVGSPLSLECTVEGTSNPNLYWYRQAAGRGLQLLFYSVGIGQISSEVPQNLSASRPQDRQFILSSKKLLLSDSGFYLCAWSKGYYGYTFGSGTRLTVV.

The V gene is TRBV7-2, the J gene TRBJ2-1, with D maybe TRBD2 (6 bases). The CDR3 length is 16 residues. The germline CDR1 and CDR2 sequences are SGHTA and FQGNSA. Trimming stripped 10 bases from V and 6 bases from J, with 25 bases between. The CDR3 nucleotides are TGTGCCACCGATAGTCTACGAGGAGGGATCGGCAATGAGCAGTTCTTC. Protein sequence: CATDSLRGGIGNEQFF. The variable domain in full, completed from reference TRBV7-2 and TRBJ2-1, reads GAGVSQSPSNKVTEKGKDVELRCDPISGHTALYWYRQSLGQGLEFLIYFQGNSAPDKSGLPSDRFSAERTGGSVSTLTIQRTQQEDSAVYLCATDSLRGGIGNEQFFGPGTRLTVL.

The rearrangement links TRBV7-2 to TRBJ2-3, with D tentatively TRBD1 (6 bases). V dropped 5 bases and J dropped 5 bases, with 11 bases sitting between them. Germline lookup yields CDR1 SGHTA and CDR2 FQGNSA. CDR3 length: 13 amino acids. Here the CDR3 DNA reads TGTGCCAGCAGCGCCACAGGGAAAGATACGCAGTATTTT. It translates to CASSATGKDTQYF.

The chain has TRBV29-1 and TRBJ1-2; 7 bases match TRBD1. The CDR3 sequence is 13 residues long. J lost 8 bases, V lost 1 base, and 7 bases had no gene match. CDR1 is SQVTM, CDR2 ANQGSEA, per germline. The DNA of the CDR3 is TGCAGCGTTGAAGCAGGGGGATTGTGGGGCTACACCTTC. Translation gives CSVEAGGLWGYTF.

This rearrangement joins TRBV4-1 to TRBJ2-3; D might be TRBD2 (6 bases). The CDR3 sequence is 15 residues long. Germline V CDR1 and CDR2: MGHRA, YSYEKL. V was shortened by 2 bases and J by 3 bases, with 12 bases between the two germline ends. Written as DNA, the CDR3 is TGCGCCAGCAGCCAACTTGCAGGGACTACAGATACGCAGTATTTT. Translating it yields CASSQLAGTTDTQYF.

This clone has more than one count but fewer than ten. This chain connects TRBV25-1 to TRBJ2-3; TRBD2 matches 10 bases. The CDR3 extends over 16 amino acids. The V gene end was trimmed by 4 bases and the J gene end by 2 bases; junction bases not matched to a gene: 6. The V gene's germline CDR1 is MGHDK and CDR2 SYGVNS. The CDR3 region is CASSVTSGAATDTQYF. The CDR3, as DNA: TGTGCCAGCAGTGTCACTAGCGGGGCGGCCACAGATACGCAGTATTTT.

This sequence joins TRBV9 and TRBJ1-5, with D perhaps TRBD1 (6 bases). The germline CDR1 and CDR2 sequences are SGDLS and YYNGEE. CDR3 size: 16 residues. The ends were cut back, 0 bases at V and 3 bases at J, with 13 bases in the middle. CDR3: CASSVGPGAYNQPQHF. The DNA for the CDR3 is TGTGCCAGCAGCGTAGGTCCAGGGGCCTACAATCAGCCCCAGCATTTT.

The V and J genes are TRBV9 and TRBJ2-5; the D gene could be TRBD1 or TRBD2 (5 bases each). This CDR3 contains 16 residues. Germline assignment: CDR1 SGDLS and CDR2 YYNGEE. Trimming pared 0 bases from V and 2 bases from J, leaving 14 bases between. The CDR3 sequence: CASSVAPGRYQETQYF. The CDR3 bases are TGTGCCAGCAGCGTAGCTCCGGGACGATATCAAGAGACCCAGTACTTC.

This clone has a handful of counts. The V call is TRBV15, the J call TRBJ1-4; tentatively, D is TRBD1 (6 bases). The CDR3 is made up of 15 amino acids. Germline assignment: CDR1 LNHNV and CDR2 YYDKDF (reference sequence). V was trimmed by 3 bases and J by 1 base, leaving 9 bases between them. Here the CDR3 reads CATSSIQGTNEKLFF. The CDR3 DNA is TGTGCCACCAGCAGCATACAGGGAACTAATGAAAAACTGTTTTTT.

The chain recombines TRBV29-1 with TRBJ2-3, with D perhaps matching TRBD2 (6 bases). The CDR3 is 12 amino acids. CDR1 and CDR2 from the germline V gene are SQVTM and ANQGSEA. Trimming took off 5 bases at V and 2 bases at J, with 8 bases between the two ends. In DNA, the CDR3 is TGCAGCGTTTGGGACTTCACAGATACGCAGTATTTT. It specifies CSVWDFTDTQYF.

This clone was detected only a few times. The chain recombines TRBV7-2 with TRBJ2-1; D is perhaps TRBD2 (5 bases). CDR1 and CDR2 (germline): SGHTA, FQGNSA. V was cut by 0 bases and J by 7 bases, with 13 bases left in between. This CDR3 is built from 15 residues. The CDR3 bases are TGTGCCAGCAGCTTAGCGAGATTAGCGACGAATGAGCAGTTCTTC. It is translated as CASSLARLATNEQFF.

This rearrangement joins TRBV7-2 to TRBJ2-3, with 14 bases identical to TRBD2. CDR1 and CDR2 from the germline V gene are SGHTA and FQGNSA. V lost 5 bases to trimming and J lost 4 bases; unmatched junction nucleotides: 5. The length of the CDR3 is 16 residues. The chain's CDR3 is CASSPRLAGGPDTQYF. The CDR3 DNA sequence: TGTGCCAGCAGCCCCCGACTAGCGGGGGGGCCAGATACGCAGTATTTT.

The V and J genes are TRBV7-2 and TRBJ2-5; possible D gene TRBD1, 5 bases. Trimming took 3 bases from V and 2 from J, leaving 13 bases between them. The CDR3 has 15 amino acids. Germline-derived CDR1 and CDR2 are SGHTA and FQGNSA. CDR3 in DNA: TGTGCCAGCAGCTTCGATGGCAGGGCTCAAGAGACCCAGTACTTC. Protein: CASSFDGRAQETQYF.

A note on this clone: Other DNA sequences from this sample encode an identical CDR3 as well. The genes are TRBV29-1 and TRBJ1-1; D remains ambiguous. V was cut by 4 bases and J by 0 bases, with 3 bases left in between. The germline gives CDR1 SQVTM, CDR2 ANQGSEA. The CDR3 consists of 11 residues. The CDR3 sequence is CSVVVNTEAFF. The CDR3 DNA sequence: TGCAGCGTTGTGGTGAACACTGAAGCTTTCTTT.

The chain combines TRBV25-1 with TRBJ1-2; no clear D gene. Trimming took 5 bases from V and 6 from J, leaving 16 bases between them. This CDR3 has 14 amino acids. The germline gives CDR1 MGHDK, CDR2 SYGVNS. This CDR3 is CASSTARAYDGYTF. CDR3 in DNA: TGTGCCAGCAGTACGGCGCGGGCCTATGATGGCTACACCTTC.

The chain uses TRBV29-1 and TRBJ1-1, with D possibly TRBD1 on 6 matching bases. The germline CDR1 and CDR2 sequences are SQVTM and ANQGSEA. CDR3 length: 14 amino acids. V was cut by 2 bases and J by 10 bases, with 20 bases left in between. The CDR3 DNA follows: TGCAGCGTTGAACCAAAGCGCGGTGAAGGGGGAGCTTTCTTT. Amino acid sequence: CSVEPKRGEGGAFF.

This clone was picked up a small number of times. The rearrangement uses TRBV5-4 and TRBJ2-5; possible D gene TRBD2, 6 bases. The CDR3 extends over 14 amino acids. The germline CDR1 and CDR2 sequences are SGHNT and YYREEE (reference sequence). Trimming removed 0 bases from V and 4 bases from J, with 10 bases in between. The CDR3 DNA is TGTGCCAGCAGCTTGGACGCGGGGCTAGAGACCCAGTACTTC. Translation: CASSLDAGLETQYF.

This clone was observed a handful of times. The V and J genes are TRBV2 and TRBJ2-3; TRBD2 is a possible D gene (6 bases). CDR1 is SNHLY and CDR2 is FYNNEI in the germline V gene. The CDR3 length is 14 residues. The V end was cut by 6 bases, the J end by 2 bases, with 12 bases between. In DNA form, the CDR3 reads TGTGCCAGCAGAGGGACTGGACTCACAGATACGCAGTATTTT. Amino acids: CASRGTGLTDTQYF.

This chain joins TRBV2 and TRBJ2-1; a possible D gene is TRBD2 (6 bases). Germline V gene sequence: CDR1 SNHLY, CDR2 FYNNEI. Trimming left V 4 bases short and J 0 bases short, with 16 bases between. The CDR3 runs 17 residues. The CDR3 DNA reads TGTGCCAGCAGTGGGACATTGGGCGGGAACTCCTACAATGAGCAGTTCTTC. Protein product: CASSGTLGGNSYNEQFF.

The V and J genes are TRBV20-1 and TRBJ1-2; maybe TRBD1 (5 bases). V lost 4 bases to trimming and J lost 8 bases, with 11 bases between them. This CDR3 spans 11 amino acids. Per the germline V gene, CDR1 is DFQATT and CDR2 is SNEGSKA (reference sequence). The CDR3 spells CSANWGGGYTF. CDR3 bases: TGCAGTGCTAACTGGGGCGGCGGCTACACCTTC.

This clone was seen only a few times. The chain combines TRBV29-1 with TRBJ1-1; TRBD1 is a possible D gene (6 bases). The CDR3 extends over 13 amino acids. V was shortened by 3 bases and J by 4 bases, with 12 bases between the two germline ends. Germline CDR1 is SQVTM and CDR2 is ANQGSEA. CDR3: CSVEAQGGTEAFF. DNA of the CDR3: TGCAGCGTTGAGGCACAGGGTGGCACTGAAGCTTTCTTT. Complete variable domain (other parts from reference TRBV29-1 and TRBJ1-1): SAVISQKPSRDICQRGTSLTIQCQVDSQVTMMFWYRQQPGQSLTLIATANQGSEATYESGFVIDKFPISRPNLTFSTLTVSNMSPEDSSIYLCSVEAQGGTEAFFGQGTRLTVV.

The chain uses TRBV6-1 and TRBJ1-1, with a weak D call TRBD1 (5 bases). The V end lost 0 bases, the J end lost 1 base, and 9 bases lay between the germline ends. The CDR3 consists of 15 residues. The V gene's germline CDR1 is MNHNS and CDR2 SASEGT. The CDR3 region has the DNA TGTGCCAGCAGTGAAGCTGACAGAGGGAACACTGAAGCTTTCTTT. This gives the protein CASSEADRGNTEAFF.

This clone was counted between two and nine times. This chain uses TRBV5-1 with TRBJ2-5, with 9 positions matching TRBD1. Trimming took 4 bases from V and 0 from J; bases not matched to a gene: 4. Germline values: CDR1 SGHRS, CDR2 YFSETQ. CDR3 length equals 15 residues. Here the CDR3 DNA reads TGCGCCAGCAGCGAACAGGGGGCCAACCAAGAGACCCAGTACTTC. Translating it yields CASSEQGANQETQYF.

V usage is TRBV29-1 and J usage is TRBJ1-6; 7 positions match TRBD1. Germline loops: CDR1 SQVTM, CDR2 ANQGSEA. V trimming: 5 bases; J trimming: 8 bases; junction bases outside the gene matches: 6. This CDR3 contains 13 residues. The DNA for the CDR3 is TGCAGCGTTCAGGGGGACTTTGATTCACCCCTCCACTTT. This gives the protein CSVQGDFDSPLHF. Combining the CDR3 with reference TRBV29-1 and TRBJ1-6 gives the whole variable domain SAVISQKPSRDICQRGTSLTIQCQVDSQVTMMFWYRQQPGQSLTLIATANQGSEATYESGFVIDKFPISRPNLTFSTLTVSNMSPEDSSIYLCSVQGDFDSPLHFGNGTRLTVT.

V and J are TRBV7-9 and TRBJ1-6; TRBD1 might be the D (6 bases). The V and J ends lost 5 bases and 10 bases respectively, with 15 bases between them. The CDR3 consists of 14 residues. CDR1 and CDR2 from the germline V gene are SEHNR and FQNEAQ (reference sequence). The CDR3 sequence: CASSEQGIGSPLHF. DNA of the CDR3: TGTGCCAGCAGCGAACAGGGAATAGGCTCACCCCTCCACTTT.

The CDR3 here is CAWSPGENYGYTF. The CDR3 nucleotides read TGTGCCTGGAGTCCAGGGGAAAACTATGGCTACACCTTC. The gene calls are TRBV30 and TRBJ1-2, with D possibly being TRBD1 (6 bases). Deletions cut 2 bases from V and 2 bases from J, with 9 bases between. Germline assignment: CDR1 GTSNPN and CDR2 SVGIG (reference sequence). This CDR3 has 13 residues.

This chain connects TRBV20-1 to TRBJ2-4, with D perhaps TRBD1 (5 bases). CDR3 length: 11 amino acids. Trimming pared 3 bases from V and 5 bases from J, leaving 5 bases between. Germline values: CDR1 DFQATT, CDR2 SNEGSKA (reference sequence). CDR3 bases: TGCAGTGCTAGGGGGCAAAACATTCAGTACTTC. It specifies CSARGQNIQYF.

This clone was detected only a few times. In DNA form, the CDR3 reads TGTGCCAGCAGCTTAGCGGGGGCTTCAGATACGCAGTATTTT. Its protein product is CASSLAGASDTQYF. V is TRBV7-9 and J is TRBJ2-3, with D possibly matching TRBD1 (6 bases). This CDR3 has 14 amino acids. Deletions cut 0 bases from V and 4 bases from J, with 8 bases between. The V gene's germline CDR1 is SEHNR and CDR2 FQNEAQ (reference sequence).

The chain employs TRBV27 and TRBJ2-5, with TRBD2 identical over 7 bases. The CDR3 sequence is 14 residues long. Germline CDR1 reads MNHEY; CDR2 reads SMNVEV (reference sequence). The V segment lost 5 bases and the J segment 4 bases; nucleotides outside the gene matches: 7. This CDR3 reads CASSATRGVETQYF. DNA for the CDR3: TGTGCCAGCAGTGCTACTCGGGGGGTAGAGACCCAGTACTTC.